This T cell receptor (beta chain) was captured in a study of T cells in Graves' hyperthyroidism and ophthalmopathy. Amplified regions were TCR beta CDR3 sequences from RNA transcripts. TCR CDR3 underwent first-round RT-PCR with the HTBI primer set. TCRdb re-called the multiplex PCR reads through MiXCR, storing one row per CDR3 protein. The table shows 400,000 to 450,000 distinct CDR3 sequences, with about 15% occurring only once. Between the trimmed V and J ends, which lost 7 bases and 0 bases, there was a span of 4 bases. CDR3 size: 11 residues. Among ophthalmopathy patients, the Clinical Activity Score reached at least 3, the NOSPECS grade reached at least 4, and duration remained under 3 months. This clonotype showed up many times.

This clonotype was obtained from a man aged 18 to 29 with Graves' ophthalmopathy. The V gene is TRBV12-3 or TRBV12-4, the J gene TRBJ2-7, with no clear D. Input material: blood. CDR3 nucleotides: TGTGCCAGCAAAGGCTCCTACGAGCAGTACTTC. This translates into CASKGSYEQYF.